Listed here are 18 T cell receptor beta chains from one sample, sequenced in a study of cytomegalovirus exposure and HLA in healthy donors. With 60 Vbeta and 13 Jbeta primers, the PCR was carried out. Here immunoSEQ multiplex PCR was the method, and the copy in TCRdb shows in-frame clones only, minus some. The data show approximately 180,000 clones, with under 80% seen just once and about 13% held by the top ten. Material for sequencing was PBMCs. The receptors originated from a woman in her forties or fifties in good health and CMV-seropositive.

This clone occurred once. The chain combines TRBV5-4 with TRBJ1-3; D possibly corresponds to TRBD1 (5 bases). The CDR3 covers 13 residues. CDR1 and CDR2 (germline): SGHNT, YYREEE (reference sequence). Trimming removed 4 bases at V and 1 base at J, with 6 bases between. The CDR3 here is CASSQGSGNTIYF. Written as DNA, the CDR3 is TGTGCCAGCAGCCAGGGATCTGGAAACACCATATATTTT.

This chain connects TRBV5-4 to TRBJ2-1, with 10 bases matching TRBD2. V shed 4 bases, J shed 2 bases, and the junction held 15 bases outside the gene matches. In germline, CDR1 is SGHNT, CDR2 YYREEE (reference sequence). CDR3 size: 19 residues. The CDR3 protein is CASSPTSGPLFAPYNEQFF. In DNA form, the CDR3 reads TGTGCCAGCAGCCCGACTAGCGGGCCGCTCTTTGCGCCCTACAATGAGCAGTTCTTC.

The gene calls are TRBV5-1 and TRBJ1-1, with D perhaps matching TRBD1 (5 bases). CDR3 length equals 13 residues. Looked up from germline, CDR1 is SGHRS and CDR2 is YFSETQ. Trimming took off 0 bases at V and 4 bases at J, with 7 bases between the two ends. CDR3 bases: TGCGCCAGCAGCTTGGCTGGGGCCACTGAAGCTTTCTTT. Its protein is CASSLAGATEAFF.

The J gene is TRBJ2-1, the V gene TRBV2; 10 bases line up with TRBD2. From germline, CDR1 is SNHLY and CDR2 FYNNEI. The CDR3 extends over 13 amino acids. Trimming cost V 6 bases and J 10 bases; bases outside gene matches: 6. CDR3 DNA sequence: TGTGCCAGCAGGGCTAGCGGGGGTGGGGAGCAGTTCTTC. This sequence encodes CASRASGGGEQFF.

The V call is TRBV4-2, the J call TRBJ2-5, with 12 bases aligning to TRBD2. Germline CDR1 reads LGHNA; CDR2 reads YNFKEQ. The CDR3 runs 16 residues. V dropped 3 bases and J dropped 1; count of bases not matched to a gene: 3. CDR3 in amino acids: CASSQTSGGLQETQYF. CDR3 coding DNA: TGTGCCAGCAGCCAGACTAGCGGGGGCCTCCAAGAGACCCAGTACTTC.

CDR3 protein: CASSDGQGARRNEQFF. In nucleotides, the CDR3 is TGTGCCAGCAGTGACGGACAGGGGGCGAGGAGGAATGAGCAGTTCTTC. This chain uses TRBV6-1 with TRBJ2-1; 11 bases fit TRBD1. Germline-derived CDR1 and CDR2 are MNHNS and SASEGT. The CDR3 length is 16 residues. V shed 3 bases and J 7 bases; nucleotides not matched to a gene: 8.

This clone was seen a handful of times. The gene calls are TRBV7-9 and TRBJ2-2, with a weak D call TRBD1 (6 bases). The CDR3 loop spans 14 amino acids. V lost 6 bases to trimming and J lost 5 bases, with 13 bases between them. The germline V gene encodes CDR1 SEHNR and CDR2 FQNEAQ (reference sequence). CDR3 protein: CASSLVGGTGELFF. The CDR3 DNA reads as TGTGCCAGCAGTCTAGTAGGGGGAACCGGGGAGCTGTTTTTT.

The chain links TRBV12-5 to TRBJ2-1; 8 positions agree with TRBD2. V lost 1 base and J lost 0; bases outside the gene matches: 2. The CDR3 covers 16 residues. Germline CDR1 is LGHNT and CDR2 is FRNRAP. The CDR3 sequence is CASGLERGISYNEQFF. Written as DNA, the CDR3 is TGTGCTAGTGGTTTGGAGCGGGGGATCTCCTACAATGAGCAGTTCTTC.

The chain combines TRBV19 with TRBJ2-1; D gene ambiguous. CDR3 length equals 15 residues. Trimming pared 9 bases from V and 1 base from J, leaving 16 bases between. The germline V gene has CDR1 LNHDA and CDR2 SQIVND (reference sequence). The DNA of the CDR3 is TGTGCCAGCGCCCTAATATACGCTTCCTACAATGAGCAGTTCTTC. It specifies CASALIYASYNEQFF.

The chain's CDR3 is CASSVDGGAYEQYF. CDR3 DNA sequence: TGTGCCAGCAGCGTAGACGGGGGGGCCTACGAGCAGTACTTC. This chain joins TRBV9 and TRBJ2-7; 8 nucleotides match TRBD2. CDR3 length: 14 amino acids. The trim removed 0 bases at V and 2 bases at J, leaving 1 base unmatched. CDR1 and CDR2 (germline): SGDLS, YYNGEE.

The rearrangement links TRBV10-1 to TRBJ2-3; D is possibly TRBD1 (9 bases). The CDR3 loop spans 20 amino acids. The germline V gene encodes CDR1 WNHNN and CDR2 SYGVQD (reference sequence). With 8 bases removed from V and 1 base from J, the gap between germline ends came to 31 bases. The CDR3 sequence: CASVPSDRGRGGLGTDTQYF. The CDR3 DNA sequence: TGCGCCAGCGTTCCCTCGGACAGGGGACGGGGGGGTCTCGGCACAGATACGCAGTATTTT.

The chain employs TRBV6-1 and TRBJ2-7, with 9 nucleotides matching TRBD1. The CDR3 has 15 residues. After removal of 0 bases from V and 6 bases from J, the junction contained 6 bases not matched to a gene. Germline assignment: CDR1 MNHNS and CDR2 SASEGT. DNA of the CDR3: TGTGCCAGCAGTGAAGCCGGGACAGGGTTGGGCGAGCAGTACTTC. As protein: CASSEAGTGLGEQYF.

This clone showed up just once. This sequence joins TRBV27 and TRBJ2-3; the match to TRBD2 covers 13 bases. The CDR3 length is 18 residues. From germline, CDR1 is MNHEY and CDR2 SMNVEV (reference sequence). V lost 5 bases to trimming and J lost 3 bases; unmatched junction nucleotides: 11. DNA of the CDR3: TGTGCCAGCAGTCTTGGACTAGCGGGGGCCCGACGGACAGATACGCAGTATTTT. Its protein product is CASSLGLAGARRTDTQYF.

The DNA of the CDR3 is TGTGCCAGCAGCTTAGTCGGTGTAAGGACAGGGGGCGGCTACGAGCAGTACTTC. Amino acids: CASSLVGVRTGGGYEQYF. The chain uses TRBV7-6 and TRBJ2-7, with TRBD1 matching 11 bases. The V segment lost 1 base and the J segment 3 bases; nucleotides outside the gene matches: 11. The CDR3 runs 18 residues. The germline CDR1 and CDR2 sequences are SGHVS and FNYEAQ.

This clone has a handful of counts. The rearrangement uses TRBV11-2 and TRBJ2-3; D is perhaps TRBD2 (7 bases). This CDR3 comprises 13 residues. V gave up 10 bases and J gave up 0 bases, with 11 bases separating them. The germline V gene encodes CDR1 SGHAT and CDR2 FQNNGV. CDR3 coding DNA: TGTGCCACGCGGGGGCTAAGCACAGATACGCAGTATTTT. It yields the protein CATRGLSTDTQYF.

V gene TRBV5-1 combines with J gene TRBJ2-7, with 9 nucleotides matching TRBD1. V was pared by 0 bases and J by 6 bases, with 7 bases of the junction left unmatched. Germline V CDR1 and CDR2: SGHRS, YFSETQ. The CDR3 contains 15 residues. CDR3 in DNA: TGCGCCAGCAGCTTGGTACAACAGGGGGCTGGCGAGCAGTACTTC. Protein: CASSLVQQGAGEQYF.

CDR3 sequence reads: CASSHTIRGDTDTQYF. CDR3 DNA: TGTGCCAGCAGCCATACAATTCGGGGGGACACAGATACGCAGTATTTT. This chain links TRBV7-9 with TRBJ2-3, with TRBD2 matching 7 bases. Germline lookup yields CDR1 SEHNR and CDR2 FQNEAQ (reference sequence). This CDR3 region has 16 residues. J lost 2 bases, V lost 5 bases, and 10 bases had no gene match.

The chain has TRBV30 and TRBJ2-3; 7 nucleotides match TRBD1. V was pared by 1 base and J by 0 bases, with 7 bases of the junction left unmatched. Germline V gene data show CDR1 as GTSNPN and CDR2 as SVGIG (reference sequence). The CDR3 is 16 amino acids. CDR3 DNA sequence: TGTGCCTGGAGTGCATGGGACAGCCCTAGCACAGATACGCAGTATTTT. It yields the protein CAWSAWDSPSTDTQYF.